The clone carrying this TCR beta chain was recorded a few times. The target antigen is unknown. Time point given: patch test 2, 6 weeks after DPC sensitization. Treatment denoted: therapeutic diphenylcyclopropenone sensitization with weekly scalp DPC. This CDR3 comprises 18 residues. Germline V gene lookup returns CDR1 DFQATT and CDR2 SNEGSKA (reference sequence). Losses at the gene ends were 5 bases for V and 7 bases for J; bases not matched to a gene: 23. TCRdb processed the RACE reads anew with MiXCR; each CDR3 protein has one entry. The sample consists of tens of thousands of distinct CDR3 sequences, approximately 10% of them appearing once. The sample is drawn from a study of human T cells and chemical hapten exposure. Overall study context: Mostly female, the patients presented with alopecia areata, totalis or universalis. Variation in per-sample TCR yields came mainly from small pooled library volume differences. Study-level points and caveats: Clustering by CDR3 similarity yielded significantly more large clusters from expanded TCRs than controls. The presence of alopecia in the donors means their immune response may differ from healthy people's.

Here the sequenced sample was whole blood, taken in connection with sensitization to the hapten diphenylcyclopropenone (DPC). The J gene is TRBJ2-3, the V gene TRBV20-1; 8 bases agree with TRBD2. This sequence was found in a woman between 45 and 65 years old with alopecia areata. Some clones in this sample may be carry-over from other donors' samples. Here the CDR3 reads CSALPVGGPSGSRYTQYF. DNA for the CDR3: TGCAGTGCTCTACCGGTGGGGGGACCGAGCGGGAGTAGATATACGCAGTATTTT.